Following are 30 T cell receptor beta chains from one sample sequenced in a study of response to subunit inactivated influenza vaccine. TCRdb processed the RT-PCR reads anew with MiXCR; each CDR3 protein has one entry. The repertoire holds about 520,000 distinct CDR3 sequences, approximately 6.9% seen once, with 13% in the top ten. The sequences come from PBMCs from blood, collected less than 30 months after vaccination. The source is a man aged 45 to 75 who received an inactivated influenza vaccine.

This clonotype was recorded a few times. The V gene is TRBV5-1, the J gene TRBJ1-1; TRBD1 agrees at 8 bases. This CDR3 spans 15 amino acids. With V trimmed by 4 bases and J by 2 bases, 7 bases remained unmatched. Looked up from germline, CDR1 is SGHRS and CDR2 is YFSETQ. This CDR3 is CASSPRDRRNTEAFF. CDR3 coding DNA: TGCGCCAGCAGCCCCCGGGACAGGCGAAACACTGAAGCTTTCTTT.

V gene TRBV6-1 combines with J gene TRBJ2-6, with no clear D. Deletions cut 9 bases from V and 2 bases from J, with 11 bases between. The length of the CDR3 is 14 residues. CDR1 is MNHNS and CDR2 is SASEGT in the germline V gene. In DNA form, the CDR3 reads TGTGCCAGTTCGCCGTTTCCTGGGGCCAACGTCCTGACTTTC. The encoded protein is CASSPFPGANVLTF.

This clonotype was seen repeatedly, ten times or more. CDR3 DNA sequence: TGCGCCAGCAGCTTGGGACTAGCGGCGCGCTACGAGCAGTACTTC. Its translation is CASSLGLAARYEQYF. The gene calls are TRBV5-1 and TRBJ2-7; 9 nucleotides match TRBD2. The trim removed 0 bases at V and 3 bases at J, leaving 4 bases unmatched. CDR3 length equals 15 residues. Germline CDR1 and CDR2: SGHRS and YFSETQ.

The V call is TRBV2, the J call TRBJ2-7, with 10 bases aligning to TRBD2. Looked up from germline, CDR1 is SNHLY and CDR2 is FYNNEI. V lost 6 bases and J lost 7; bases outside the gene matches: 9. The CDR3 spans 14 residues. CDR3 residues: CASRLAGAGREQYF. CDR3 DNA: TGTGCCAGCAGGCTAGCGGGGGCCGGTAGGGAGCAGTACTTC. Drawing the rest from reference TRBV2 and TRBJ2-7, the complete variable domain is EPEVTQTPSHQVTQMGQEVILRCVPISNHLYFYWYRQILGQKVEFLVSFYNNEISEKSEIFDDQFSVERPDGSNFTLKIRSTKLEDSAMYFCASRLAGAGREQYFGPGTRLTVT.

This clonotype was counted once. The genes are TRBV12-3 or TRBV12-4 and TRBJ2-1; D call uncertain. Between the trimmed V and J ends, which lost 2 bases and 0 bases, there was a span of 8 bases. The CDR3 sequence is 15 residues long. The DNA of the CDR3 is TGTGCCAGCAGTTTACCGGCGTTCTCCTACAATGAGCAGTTCTTC. It translates to CASSLPAFSYNEQFF.

This clonotype occurred a few times. The chain combines TRBV7-2 with TRBJ2-1; TRBD2 agrees at 8 bases. Germline V lookup: CDR1 SGHTA, CDR2 FQGNSA. V shed 5 bases and J 8 bases; nucleotides not matched to a gene: 5. CDR3 size: 13 residues. The CDR3 spells CASSGAGAYEQFF. In DNA form, the CDR3 reads TGTGCCAGCAGCGGAGCGGGAGCTTATGAGCAGTTCTTC.

There are many counts of this clonotype. The gene calls are TRBV20-1 and TRBJ2-5; no firm D call. The CDR3 is 13 residues long. CDR1 DFQATT and CDR2 SNEGSKA come from the germline V gene (reference sequence). V dropped 5 bases and J dropped 7 bases, with 17 bases sitting between them. The CDR3 DNA sequence: TGCAGTGCTCATGGACGGCATGCAGGGACCCAGTACTTC. As protein: CSAHGRHAGTQYF.

The genes are TRBV6-1 and TRBJ1-1; D not certain. Trimming shortened V by 8 bases and J by 4 bases, and 11 bases separated the two germline ends. Germline CDR1 is MNHNS and CDR2 is SASEGT. The CDR3 extends over 12 amino acids. Here the CDR3 DNA reads TGTGCCAGCCCAGGACCTGTCACTGAAGCTTTCTTT. It encodes CASPGPVTEAFF.

Only a few counts were recorded for this clonotype. The rearrangement uses TRBV29-1 and TRBJ1-2; D is possibly TRBD1 (5 bases). The V gene's germline CDR1 is SQVTM and CDR2 ANQGSEA. The germline V and J ends were trimmed by 0 bases and 4 bases, with 12 bases remaining between them. This CDR3 spans 14 amino acids. The CDR3 is CSVEDRDPLYGYTF. The DNA for the CDR3 is TGCAGCGTTGAAGATCGGGACCCTCTCTATGGCTACACCTTC.

This clonotype was seen a few times. The rearrangement links TRBV5-5 to TRBJ2-7; 7 bases map to TRBD1. With 0 bases clipped from V and 3 bases from J, the junction kept 9 bases outside the gene matches. The germline gives CDR1 SGHKS, CDR2 YYEKEE (reference sequence). This CDR3 comprises 16 residues. The CDR3 DNA reads TGTGCCAGCAGCTTGGGGGCGACAGGGTTGATCTACGAGCAGTACTTC. Translating it yields CASSLGATGLIYEQYF.

The chain is built from TRBV11-2 and TRBJ2-5; 8 bases agree with TRBD1. From germline, CDR1 is SGHAT and CDR2 FQNNGV. This CDR3 spans 14 amino acids. V was pared by 6 bases and J by 4 bases, with 7 bases of the junction left unmatched. The CDR3 DNA reads as TGTGCCAGCAGTATCGACAGGGGAGGAGAGACCCAGTACTTC. Protein product: CASSIDRGGETQYF.

This clonotype appeared a few times. The genes are TRBV10-3 and TRBJ2-7, with D perhaps being TRBD1 or TRBD2 (5 bases each). V was pared by 3 bases and J by 3 bases, with 24 bases between. In germline, CDR1 is ENHRY, CDR2 SYGVKD. The CDR3 contains 18 residues. The CDR3 reads CAISDRLQSGTRGYEQYF. The CDR3 DNA is TGTGCCATCAGTGACCGATTACAATCCGGGACGAGAGGCTACGAGCAGTACTTC.

This clonotype has more than one count but fewer than ten. The rearrangement links TRBV20-1 to TRBJ2-5, with no clear D. The germline CDR1 and CDR2 sequences are DFQATT and SNEGSKA (reference sequence). The CDR3 consists of 12 residues. V lost 1 base and J 5 bases, leaving 8 bases between the germline ends. CDR3 protein: CSARGQGETQYF. The CDR3, as DNA: TGCAGTGCTAGAGGACAAGGGGAGACCCAGTACTTC.

This clonotype has more than one count but fewer than ten. This chain uses TRBV7-2 with TRBJ1-5, with 10 nucleotides matching TRBD1. Looked up from germline, CDR1 is SGHTA and CDR2 is FQGNSA. The CDR3 is 15 residues long. The trim removed 5 bases at V and 6 bases at J, leaving 7 bases unmatched. CDR3 sequence: CASSTSTGGGQPQHF. CDR3 bases: TGTGCCAGCAGCACATCGACAGGGGGCGGTCAGCCCCAGCATTTT.

This clonotype was picked up many times. This sequence joins TRBV7-2 and TRBJ2-3, with D perhaps matching TRBD1 (6 bases). The germline CDR1 and CDR2 sequences are SGHTA and FQGNSA. V was clipped by 5 bases and J by 1 base, with 16 bases between them. This CDR3 comprises 16 residues. CDR3 in DNA: TGTGCCAGCAGCCTACACAGGGTTAGTGGCACAGATACGCAGTATTTT. It translates to CASSLHRVSGTDTQYF.

The sample holds a few counts of this clonotype. V and J are TRBV29-1 and TRBJ2-1; D may match TRBD1 or TRBD2 (5 bases each). V was shortened by 0 bases and J by 0 bases, with 12 bases between the two germline ends. The CDR3 runs to 16 residues. Germline lookup yields CDR1 SQVTM and CDR2 ANQGSEA. The CDR3 DNA follows: TGCAGCGTTGAAGAGGGGGTCCTGAGCTCCTACAATGAGCAGTTCTTC. This codes for CSVEEGVLSSYNEQFF.

The CDR3 coding sequence is TGCAGCGATGTGGCCAGGGGGAAATACAATGAGCAGTTCTTC. Translating gives CSDVARGKYNEQFF. V gene TRBV29-1 combines with J gene TRBJ2-1; TRBD1 matches 7 bases. Germline values: CDR1 SQVTM, CDR2 ANQGSEA. V shed 7 bases, J shed 4 bases, and the junction held 10 bases outside the gene matches. The CDR3 runs 14 residues.

This clonotype was seen a few times. V is TRBV5-1 and J is TRBJ1-4; 7 nucleotides line up with TRBD1. The length of the CDR3 is 15 residues. The junction had 11 bases not matched to a gene; V was cut back by 4 bases and J by 8 bases. Looked up from germline, CDR1 is SGHRS and CDR2 is YFSETQ. CDR3 bases: TGCGCCAGCAGCGGGCAGGGACAGCCGGGGGAAAAACTGTTTTTT. Amino acids: CASSGQGQPGEKLFF.

The rearrangement links TRBV27 to TRBJ1-1; unclear D gene. The CDR3 loop spans 13 amino acids. The germline gives CDR1 MNHEY, CDR2 SMNVEV (reference sequence). Deletions cut 3 bases from V and 5 bases from J, with 10 bases between. This CDR3 reads CASSFTGQTEAFF. CDR3 bases: TGTGCCAGCAGTTTCACCGGCCAGACTGAAGCTTTCTTT.

The chain recombines TRBV19 with TRBJ2-1, with 9 bases that match TRBD2. CDR1 and CDR2 from the germline V gene are LNHDA and SQIVND (reference sequence). CDR3 length equals 16 residues. With V trimmed by 3 bases and J by 4 bases, 7 bases remained unmatched. The CDR3 sequence: CASSMEAGGRYNEQFF. The DNA for the CDR3 is TGTGCCAGTAGTATGGAAGCGGGAGGCCGTTACAATGAGCAGTTCTTC. Full variable domain (missing parts from reference TRBV19 and TRBJ2-1): DGGITQSPKYLFRKEGQNVTLSCEQNLNHDAMYWYRQDPGQGLRLIYYSQIVNDFQKGDIAEGYSVSREKKESFPLTVTSAQKNPTAFYLCASSMEAGGRYNEQFFGPGTRLTVL.

This sequence joins TRBV29-1 and TRBJ2-7; either TRBD1 or TRBD2 may supply D (5 bases each). This CDR3 region has 12 residues. Trimming left V 2 bases short and J 5 bases short, with 10 bases between. Germline V gene data show CDR1 as SQVTM and CDR2 as ANQGSEA. In DNA, the CDR3 is TGCAGCGTTGAACGGGGCGGGCACGAGCAGTACTTC. Translated: CSVERGGHEQYF.

This clonotype showed up many times. The V call is TRBV6-5, the J call TRBJ2-1; D ambiguous. This CDR3 is built from 13 residues. Germline CDR1 MNHEY, CDR2 SVGAGI. V gave up 0 bases and J gave up 4 bases, with 4 bases separating them. The CDR3: CASSYSGYNEQFF. DNA for the CDR3: TGTGCCAGCAGTTACTCGGGGTACAATGAGCAGTTCTTC.

The rearrangement joins TRBV20-1 to TRBJ2-1, with TRBD2 matching 10 bases. This CDR3 region has 15 residues. V shed 2 bases, J shed 8 bases, and the junction held 9 bases outside the gene matches. CDR1 and CDR2 from the germline V gene are DFQATT and SNEGSKA (reference sequence). In DNA, the CDR3 is TGCAGTGCTAGAAAGACAAGCGGGGGGGCCGATGAGCAGTTCTTC. Amino acids: CSARKTSGGADEQFF.

This clonotype is a singleton in its sample. This chain links TRBV7-9 with TRBJ2-7; TRBD1 might be the D (5 bases). This CDR3 spans 17 amino acids. Germline CDR1 SEHNR, CDR2 FQNEAQ (reference sequence). V lost 4 bases, J lost 4 bases, and 23 bases lay in between. As DNA, the CDR3 is TGTGCCAGCAGCTCGACGAAAGCCAGGGCCAGGAGTTACGAGCAGTACTTC. Translation gives CASSSTKARARSYEQYF. Full variable domain (remainder filled in from reference TRBV7-9 and TRBJ2-7): DTGVSQNPRHKITKRGQNVTFRCDPISEHNRLYWYRQTLGQGPEFLTYFQNEAQLEKSRLLSDRFSAERPKGSFSTLEIQRTEQGDSAMYLCASSSTKARARSYEQYFGPGTRLTVT.

The table lists this clonotype with many counts. The gene calls are TRBV7-2 and TRBJ2-1, with D possibly being TRBD2 (6 bases). Looked up from germline, CDR1 is SGHTA and CDR2 is FQGNSA. This CDR3 has 15 amino acids. Trimming took 4 bases from V and 0 from J, leaving 10 bases between them. CDR3 amino acids: CASSYWGDSYNEQFF. The CDR3 DNA follows: TGTGCCAGCAGCTACTGGGGGGACTCCTACAATGAGCAGTTCTTC.

This clonotype has at least ten counts. V gene TRBV6-2 or TRBV6-3 combines with J gene TRBJ2-7; 11 bases agree with TRBD2. J gave up 1 base and V 6 bases, and 5 bases lay outside the gene matches. The CDR3 loop spans 15 amino acids. CDR1 and CDR2 (germline): MNHEY, SVGEGT. The CDR3 reads CASRELAGESYEQYF. As DNA, the CDR3 is TGTGCCAGCAGGGAACTAGCGGGAGAATCCTACGAGCAGTACTTC.

This clonotype was observed a few times. CDR3 residues: CASRRQGVDEQYF. The CDR3 region has the DNA TGTGCCAGCAGAAGACAGGGGGTAGACGAGCAGTACTTC. The V gene is TRBV2, the J gene TRBJ2-7; 9 bases fit TRBD1. Germline lookup yields CDR1 SNHLY and CDR2 FYNNEI. The CDR3 is made up of 13 amino acids. V lost 6 bases and J lost 5; bases outside the gene matches: 5.

This clonotype appeared a few times. The rearrangement uses TRBV29-1 and TRBJ2-5; TRBD2 agrees at 8 bases. Losses at the gene ends were 2 bases for V and 2 bases for J; bases not matched to a gene: 4. There are 14 residues in the CDR3. Looked up from germline, CDR1 is SQVTM and CDR2 is ANQGSEA. This chain's CDR3 is CSVEPAGVQETQYF. CDR3 sequence (DNA): TGCAGCGTTGAACCAGCGGGGGTACAAGAGACCCAGTACTTC.

The sample holds a few counts of this clonotype. This chain links TRBV9 with TRBJ1-3; no firm D call. Germline CDR1 reads SGDLS; CDR2 reads YYNGEE. Trimming shortened V by 0 bases and J by 2 bases, and 9 bases separated the two germline ends. The CDR3 runs to 15 residues. The CDR3 spells CASSVDAGTGNTIYF. In nucleotides, the CDR3 is TGTGCCAGCAGCGTAGATGCGGGAACTGGAAACACCATATATTTT.

There are a few counts of this clonotype. The rearrangement joins TRBV27 to TRBJ2-7, with 16 bases that match TRBD2. Germline CDR1 reads MNHEY; CDR2 reads SMNVEV (reference sequence). With 4 bases clipped from V and 7 bases from J, the junction kept 10 bases outside the gene matches. This CDR3 comprises 17 residues. The CDR3, as DNA: TGTGCCAGCAGTTCTCCGGGACTAGCGGGAGGGCCTTGGGAGCAGTACTTC. Its translation is CASSSPGLAGGPWEQYF.